One and the same sample provided the 10 T cell receptor beta chains below, sequenced in a study of blood T cell repertoires in COVID-19. Assay used: immunoSEQ multiplex PCR; TCRdb lists only in-frame clones, some missing. The sample has around 250,000 clones; approximately 90% are singletons. Sequencing was carried out using peripheral blood. These receptors originate from a man aged 18-30 years with active or convalescent COVID-19.

This clone was seen a few times. The chain links TRBV13 to TRBJ1-4; possibly TRBD1 for D (6 bases). The germline CDR1 and CDR2 sequences are PRHDT and FYEKMQ (reference sequence). The V and J ends lost 0 bases and 8 bases respectively, with 10 bases between them. The CDR3 runs to 14 residues. The CDR3 protein is CASSLGQGTEKLFF. The CDR3 nucleotides are TGTGCCAGCAGCTTAGGGCAGGGGACCGAAAAACTGTTTTTT.

V gene TRBV5-1 combines with J gene TRBJ1-2, with 10 nucleotides matching TRBD1. V trimming: 2 bases; J trimming: 1 base; junction bases outside the gene matches: 2. The CDR3 has 15 amino acids. Looked up from germline, CDR1 is SGHRS and CDR2 is YFSETQ. CDR3 nucleotides: TGCGCCAGCAGCTTTCGGGACAGGGGTAACTATGGCTACACCTTC. This gives the protein CASSFRDRGNYGYTF.

The rearrangement uses TRBV28 and TRBJ1-2; 8 bases are a match to TRBD1. This CDR3 contains 12 residues. Germline V gene sequence: CDR1 MDHEN, CDR2 SYDVKM. The junction had 7 bases not matched to a gene; V was cut back by 10 bases and J by 6 bases. The CDR3, as DNA: TGTGCCAAACCAGGGGGCGCCGATGGCTACACCTTC. It codes for CAKPGGADGYTF.

This chain uses TRBV29-1 with TRBJ1-5, with 7 bases identical to TRBD1. Germline V gene lookup returns CDR1 SQVTM and CDR2 ANQGSEA. After removal of 6 bases from V and 4 bases from J, the junction contained 3 bases not matched to a gene. The CDR3 is 12 residues long. The CDR3 bases are TGCAGCGTGGGACAGTTAAATCAGCCCCAGCATTTT. Protein sequence: CSVGQLNQPQHF.

A single count supports this clone. The V call is TRBV5-4, the J call TRBJ2-3; 7 nucleotides line up with TRBD2. V was pared by 1 base and J by 1 base, with 3 bases of the junction left unmatched. The germline V gene has CDR1 SGHNT and CDR2 YYREEE (reference sequence). CDR3 length: 15 amino acids. The chain's CDR3 is CASSLSAGGTDTQYF. The DNA of the CDR3 is TGTGCCAGCAGCTTGAGTGCGGGAGGCACAGATACGCAGTATTTT.

The chain couples TRBV27 to TRBJ2-7; D is possibly TRBD2 (5 bases). Germline CDR1 reads MNHEY; CDR2 reads SMNVEV (reference sequence). CDR3 length: 13 residues. Trimming took off 4 bases at V and 5 bases at J, with 12 bases between the two ends. This CDR3 is CASSYRTGNEQYF. DNA for the CDR3: TGTGCCAGCAGTTACCGGACCGGGAACGAGCAGTACTTC.

This chain links TRBV28 with TRBJ2-5; D may be TRBD1 (6 bases). The CDR3 spans 13 residues. Germline CDR1 and CDR2: MDHEN and SYDVKM. Trimming took off 2 bases at V and 5 bases at J, with 9 bases between the two ends. The CDR3, as DNA: TGTGCCAGCAGTTTAAACAGGGCGGAGACCCAGTACTTC. Its protein is CASSLNRAETQYF.

In DNA form, the CDR3 reads TGCGCCAGCAGCCAAACAATCCTAGCGGTCTCCTACAATGAGCAGTTCTTC. Protein product: CASSQTILAVSYNEQFF. The chain is built from TRBV4-3 and TRBJ2-1, with 7 nucleotides matching TRBD2. Trimming removed 2 bases from V and 0 bases from J; junction bases left unmatched: 7. CDR1 is LGHNA and CDR2 is YSLEER in the germline V gene. This CDR3 spans 17 amino acids.

The chain joins TRBV30 to TRBJ1-4; tentatively, D is TRBD1 (5 bases). Germline CDR1 GTSNPN, CDR2 SVGIG (reference sequence). V dropped 4 bases and J dropped 10 bases, with 13 bases sitting between them. The CDR3 runs to 12 residues. DNA of the CDR3: TGTGCCTGGACAGGGTTCGAGAGAAAACTGTTTTTT. It specifies CAWTGFERKLFF.

The gene calls are TRBV9 and TRBJ2-3, with TRBD1 matching 7 bases. CDR1 and CDR2 (germline): SGDLS, YYNGEE. The CDR3 is 14 amino acids. Losses at the gene ends were 3 bases for V and 8 bases for J; bases not matched to a gene: 9. Written as DNA, the CDR3 is TGTGCCAGCAGCGCAGGGACAGCCAGTGGTACGCAGTATTTT. Its translation is CASSAGTASGTQYF.